The rows below give T cell receptor beta chains drawn from one sample of a study of blood T cell repertoires in COVID-19. Here immunoSEQ multiplex PCR was the method, and the copy in TCRdb shows in-frame clones only, minus some. The data contain 310,000 or so clones, approximately 86% of them singletons. What was sequenced was PBMCs or T cells enriched from blood (not recorded which). Every receptor here comes from a woman under 30 who had recovered from COVID-19. CDR3s include the opening cysteine and the closing phenylalanine or tryptophan.

j_call cdr3_length v_call cdr3_aa
TRBJ1-1 11 TRBV7-2 CASSLDRSPFF
TRBJ2-6 15 TRBV7-8 CASSGTISGANVLTF
TRBJ2-1 14 TRBV28 CASSLGWGGGEQFF
TRBJ1-1 18 TRBV11-2 CASSARQGGYRLDTEAFF
TRBJ2-3 15 TRBV3-1/TRBV3-2 CASSQDIGSPGTQYF
TRBJ2-7 15 TRBV7-9 CASSLVTGRSYEQYF
TRBJ2-3 16 TRBV7-8 CASSTRLAGGRDTQYF
TRBJ1-4 10 TRBV20-1 CSALQVKLFF
TRBJ1-2 14 TRBV6-5 CASSYSEYNYGYTF
TRBJ2-7 12 TRBV28 CASKRVMDEQYF
TRBJ1-4 14 TRBV4-2 CASSQDRTNEKLFF
TRBJ2-5 15 TRBV5-1 CASSLTGTDQETQYF
TRBJ2-3 15 TRBV4-3 CASSQAAGSTDTQYF
TRBJ2-5 11 TRBV6-5 CAGATRETQYF
TRBJ2-7 15 TRBV5-5 CASSLGTGGLYEQYF
TRBJ1-4 16 TRBV28 CASSSPLGTANEKLFF
TRBJ1-4 13 TRBV30 CAWHRENREKLFF
TRBJ2-3 16 TRBV10-3 CAISARDRGSTDTQYF
TRBJ1-6 17 TRBV18 CASSPSFPGQRNSPLHF
TRBJ1-1 13 TRBV5-1 CASSSVVHTEAFF
TRBJ2-5 14 TRBV4-1 CASSQAPGLETQYF
TRBJ1-4 13 TRBV29-1 CSAHSSTNEKLFF
TRBJ2-2 15 TRBV5-1 CASSLEAGGTGELFF